This T cell receptor beta chain appears in the sequencing data of a study of shared clonotypes between healthy human individuals (dated by TCRdb to about 2020). Notes on the research overall: A couple of women and a few men aged 18 to 49 years were included in the cohort. For each donor, CD4 naive and CD4 memory were each given three plates, CD8 naive was given two plates, and CD8 memory was given one plate. To estimate repertoire size and how much clonotype sharing occurs between individuals, the study deeply sequenced the blood TCR repertoires of five healthy adults. Different laboratories and diverse techniques were used to prepare libraries and sequence TCR repertoires, to increase sequencing depth and limit assay-specific biases. Leukapheresis yielded between about 0.9 and 9.5 billion PBMCs per donor. Study-level results and caveats: Estimated clonotype richness was generally larger for naive than for memory subsets. Pairwise subsampling led to the expectation that sequencing depth would affect the degree of clonotype sharing among donors. Even with the large sequencing depth, rarefaction of the sorted-subset datasets indicated that sequencing was incomplete. Sampling was limited to blood, and TCR repertoires in tissue likely differ from TCR repertoires in blood. The small number of donors limited the genetic and exposure-history diversity represented. Higher generation probabilities were observed for clonotypes shared by all four sorted-subset donors than for non-shared clonotypes. Approximately 5% of naive CD4, 3% to 3.5% of naive CD8, 2.3% of memory CD4, and 0.4% of memory CD8 clonotypes were shared across several donors.

CD8 naive samples were obtained by positive selection for CCR7 among CD45RO-negative cells, yielding a CD45RA+CCR7+ population from which TemRA cells were excluded. Donors were healthy HIV-negative adults with no recently reported acute infections or vaccinations. Every donor was a Caucasian adult residing in Nashville, Tennessee, USA. After blood collection by leukapheresis, PBMCs were isolated using Ficoll-Histopaque density gradient centrifugation and then cryopreserved in the vapor phase of liquid nitrogen. Analytical flow cytometry was used to check the purity and quantity of each magnetically sorted T cell population. From each sorted fraction, genomic DNA was isolated and quantified by UV absorbance on a Nanodrop 2000c. With regard to this clone: Its specific antigen is unknown. No quality values exist for individual bases; no much larger clone is one base distant.

V lost 8 bases and J lost 0 bases; the stretch between them is 20 bases long. The CDR3 runs 16 residues from the cysteine to the phenylalanine. CDR3 DNA is the only sequence kept; it has 48 bases, read in frame from the first base. CDR1 and CDR2 are read off the germline V gene as MDHEN and SYDVKM. Using the deep immunoSEQ assay, TCR CDR3 regions were amplified from genomic DNA by multiplex PCR. Genomic DNA extracted from each cell subset was distributed evenly over all wells of several immunoSEQ 96-well plates, and each plate served as one replicate. For sorted subsets, about 200 ng genomic DNA, equal to some 30,000 T cell genomes, was loaded into each replicate PCR. Purified libraries were measured with a Qubit 3.0 fluorometer, size-checked on a Bioanalyzer 2100, and measured again with the KAPA Library Quantification kit. A separate single-read 150-cycle Illumina NextSeq 550 flow cell was used to sequence each immunoSEQ 96-well plate. On the authors' methods: Because only junctional sequences without quality scores were contained in the immunoSEQ output, filtering matching that applied to full-length reads could not be performed. To assign V/J genes and CDR3, sequences were annotated against IMGT germline references using PyIR, a Python wrapper for IgBLAST v1.9. Reads with weak V/J assignments (E-value above 1e-6), missing CDR3, stop codons, out-of-frame junctions, or ambiguous translated residues were removed. V3J clonotypes were defined as sequences sharing an identical inferred V gene, J gene, and CDR3 amino acid sequence. The percentage overlap between two repertoires was calculated by dividing the number of shared unique clonotypes by the size of the smaller repertoire. Richness of each repertoire was evaluated using RTK rarefaction, the Chao1 estimator, and Recon v2.1 estimates of unobserved clonotypes. For all TCRbeta clonotypes obtained by the gDNA method from a few donors, generation probabilities were computed with OLGA. The table was pulled from immuneACCESS by TCRdb, which kept in-frame rearrangements only. Such tables lose some clones; where checked, under half of the loss comes from unresolved V genes, and the rest has no known cause. The DNA gave D and trimming, while V, J and clone size come from that table. Counted in this sample were about 2,100,000 clones; approximately 94% of them appeared once. The ten biggest clones cover under 2% of the sample.

The TCR comes from a man between 18 and 35 years old in good health. Some clones in this sample may be carry-over from other donors' samples. The specimen sequenced was naive CD8+ T cells from PBMCs. In the paper's terms, the cell subset or site label means: CD45RA+CCR7+. The chain joins TRBV28 to TRBJ2-7, with no confidently assigned D gene. Here the CDR3 is given as CASGTLDFPLSYEQYF. Read as DNA, the sequence is TGTGCCAGCGGAACCTTAGACTTTCCCCTCTCCTACGAGCAGTACTTC.